A selection of T cell receptor beta chains follows, all from one sample in a study of vaccination effects on CD4 cells after COVID-19. Clones were read by immunoSEQ multiplex PCR, and TCRdb kept only the in-frame ones, dropping some. The sample consists of over 60,000 clones, around 69% of them appearing once. No antigens are known for them. The sequences come from CD4+ T cells from PBMCs cultured with HCoV-229E spike peptides, collected after COVID-19 vaccination. The receptor set was obtained from a human donor who received a COVID-19 vaccine. Both conserved end residues are trimmed from each CDR3. Fields, in order: V gene, J gene, CDR3 protein.

V gene: TRBV5-8
J gene: TRBJ2-1
CDR3 protein: ATPPNRGDEQF

V gene: TRBV11-1
J gene: TRBJ2-5
CDR3 protein: ASTRGGGETQY

V gene: TRBV2
J gene: TRBJ1-4
CDR3 protein: ASTGAEHEKLF

V gene: TRBV9
J gene: TRBJ1-1
CDR3 protein: ASSPRSKMNTEAF

V gene: TRBV24-1
J gene: TRBJ2-2
CDR3 protein: ATSDLGTGELF

V gene: TRBV3-1/TRBV3-2
J gene: TRBJ2-6
CDR3 protein: ASSQGLGSGANVLT

V gene: TRBV24-1
J gene: TRBJ2-2
CDR3 protein: ATKSGPRAGELF

V gene: TRBV5-6
J gene: TRBJ2-1
CDR3 protein: ASSLVGGSKSYNEQF

V gene: TRBV9
J gene: TRBJ1-4
CDR3 protein: ASSVEGLNEKLF

V gene: TRBV7-9
J gene: TRBJ1-4
CDR3 protein: ASSLNQGLNEKLF

V gene: TRBV4-1
J gene: TRBJ1-4
CDR3 protein: ASSLVTAAGNEKLF

V gene: TRBV5-1
J gene: TRBJ2-5
CDR3 protein: ASSLSLAGTQETQY

V gene: TRBV27
J gene: TRBJ1-3
CDR3 protein: ASKWGQECYSGNTIY

V gene: TRBV18
J gene: TRBJ1-1
CDR3 protein: ASSPSRLNTEAF

V gene: TRBV6-6
J gene: TRBJ1-3
CDR3 protein: ASSYFGQPGNTIY

V gene: TRBV19
J gene: TRBJ2-3
CDR3 protein: ASSISPQSDTQY

V gene: TRBV19
J gene: TRBJ2-1
CDR3 protein: ASSMLGRAYNEQF

V gene: TRBV4-1
J gene: TRBJ1-2
CDR3 protein: ASSPLSTGWGENYGYT